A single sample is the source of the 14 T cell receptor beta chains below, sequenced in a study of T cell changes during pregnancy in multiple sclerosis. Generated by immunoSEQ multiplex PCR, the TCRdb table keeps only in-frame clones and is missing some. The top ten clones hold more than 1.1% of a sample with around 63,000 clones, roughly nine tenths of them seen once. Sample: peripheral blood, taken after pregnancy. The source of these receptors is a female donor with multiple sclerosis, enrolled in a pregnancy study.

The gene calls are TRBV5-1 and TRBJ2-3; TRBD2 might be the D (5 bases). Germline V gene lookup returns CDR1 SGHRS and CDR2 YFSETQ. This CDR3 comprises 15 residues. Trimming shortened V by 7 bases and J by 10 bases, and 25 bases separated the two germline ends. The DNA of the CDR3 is TGCGCCAGCCAGCTTAGGGAGTCGGGGTTGGTGGCGCAGTATTTT. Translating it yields CASQLRESGLVAQYF.

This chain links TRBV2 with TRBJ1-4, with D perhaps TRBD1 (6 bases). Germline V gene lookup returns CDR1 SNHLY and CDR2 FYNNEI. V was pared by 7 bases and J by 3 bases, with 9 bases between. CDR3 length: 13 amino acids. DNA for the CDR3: TGTGCCAGCAATGGACAGTCTAATGAAAAACTGTTTTTT. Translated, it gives CASNGQSNEKLFF. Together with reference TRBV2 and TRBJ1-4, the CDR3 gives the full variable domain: EPEVTQTPSHQVTQMGQEVILRCVPISNHLYFYWYRQILGQKVEFLVSFYNNEISEKSEIFDDQFSVERPDGSNFTLKIRSTKLEDSAMYFCASNGQSNEKLFFGSGTQLSVL.

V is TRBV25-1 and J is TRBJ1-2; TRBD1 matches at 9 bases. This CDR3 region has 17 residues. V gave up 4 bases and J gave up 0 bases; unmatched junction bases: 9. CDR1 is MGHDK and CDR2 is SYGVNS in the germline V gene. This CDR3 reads CASSAPGQGEANYGYTF. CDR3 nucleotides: TGTGCCAGCAGTGCCCCGGGACAGGGAGAAGCTAACTATGGCTACACCTTC.

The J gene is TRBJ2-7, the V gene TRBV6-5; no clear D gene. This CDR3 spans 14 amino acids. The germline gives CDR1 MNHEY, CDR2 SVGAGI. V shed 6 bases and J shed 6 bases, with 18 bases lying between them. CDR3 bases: TGTGCCAGCAGCCCCTCCACAGTCCTGGGCGAGCAGTACTTC. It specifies CASSPSTVLGEQYF.

This CDR3 reads CASSPGPAYEQYF. The DNA of the CDR3 is TGTGCCAGCAGCCCTGGTCCAGCCTACGAGCAGTACTTC. The chain recombines TRBV6-5 with TRBJ2-7; D is ambiguous. Per the germline V gene, CDR1 is MNHEY and CDR2 is SVGAGI. The CDR3 length is 13 residues. The V gene lost 6 bases and the J gene lost 2 bases, with 11 bases spanning the gap.

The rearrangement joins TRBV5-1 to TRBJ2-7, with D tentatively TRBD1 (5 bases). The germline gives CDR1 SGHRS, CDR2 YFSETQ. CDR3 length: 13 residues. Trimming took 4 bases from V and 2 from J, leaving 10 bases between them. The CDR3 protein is CASSEPGTYEQYF. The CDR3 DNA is TGCGCCAGCAGCGAGCCAGGGACCTACGAGCAGTACTTC.

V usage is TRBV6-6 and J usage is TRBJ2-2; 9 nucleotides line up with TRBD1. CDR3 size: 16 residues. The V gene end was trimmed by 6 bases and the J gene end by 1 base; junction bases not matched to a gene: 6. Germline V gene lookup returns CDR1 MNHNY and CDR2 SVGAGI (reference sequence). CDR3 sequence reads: CASRNPGQGNTGELFF. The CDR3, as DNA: TGTGCCAGCAGGAACCCGGGACAGGGGAACACCGGGGAGCTGTTTTTT.

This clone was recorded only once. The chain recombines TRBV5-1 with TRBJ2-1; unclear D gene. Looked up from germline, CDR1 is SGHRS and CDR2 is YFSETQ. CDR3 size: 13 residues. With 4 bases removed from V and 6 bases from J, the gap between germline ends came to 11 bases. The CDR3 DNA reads TGCGCCAGCAGCCAACTCAATGGCAATGAGCAGTTCTTC. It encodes CASSQLNGNEQFF.

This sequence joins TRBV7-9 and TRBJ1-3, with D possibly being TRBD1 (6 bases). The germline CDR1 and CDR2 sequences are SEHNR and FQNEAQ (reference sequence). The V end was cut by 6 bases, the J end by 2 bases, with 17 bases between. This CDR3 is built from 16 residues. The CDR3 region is CASRSTLGQTGNTIYF. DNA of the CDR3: TGTGCCAGCAGATCTACCTTAGGACAGACTGGAAACACCATATATTTT.

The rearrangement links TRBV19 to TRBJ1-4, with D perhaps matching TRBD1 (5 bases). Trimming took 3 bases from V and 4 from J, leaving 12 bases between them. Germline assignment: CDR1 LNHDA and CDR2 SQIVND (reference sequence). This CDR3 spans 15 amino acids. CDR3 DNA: TGTGCCAGTAGTATGCTCCAGGACAATAATGAAAAACTGTTTTTT. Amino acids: CASSMLQDNNEKLFF.

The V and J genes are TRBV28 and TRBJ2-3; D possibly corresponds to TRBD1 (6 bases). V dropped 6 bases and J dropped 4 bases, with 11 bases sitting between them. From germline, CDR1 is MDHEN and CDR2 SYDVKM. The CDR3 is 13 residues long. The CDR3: CASRQGFADTQYF. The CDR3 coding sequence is TGTGCCAGCAGACAGGGTTTTGCAGATACGCAGTATTTT.

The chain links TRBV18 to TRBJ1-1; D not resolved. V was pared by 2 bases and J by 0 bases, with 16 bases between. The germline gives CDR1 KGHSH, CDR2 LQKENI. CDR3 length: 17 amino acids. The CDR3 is CASSPNSPQNMNTEAFF. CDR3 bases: TGTGCCAGCTCACCAAACAGTCCCCAAAACATGAACACTGAAGCTTTCTTT.

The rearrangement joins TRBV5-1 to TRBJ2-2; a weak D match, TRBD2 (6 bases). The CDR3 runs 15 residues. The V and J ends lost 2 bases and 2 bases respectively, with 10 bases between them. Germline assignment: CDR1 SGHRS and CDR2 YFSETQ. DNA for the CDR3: TGCGCCAGCAGCTTATACGGGAGTAACACCGGGGAGCTGTTTTTT. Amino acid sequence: CASSLYGSNTGELFF.

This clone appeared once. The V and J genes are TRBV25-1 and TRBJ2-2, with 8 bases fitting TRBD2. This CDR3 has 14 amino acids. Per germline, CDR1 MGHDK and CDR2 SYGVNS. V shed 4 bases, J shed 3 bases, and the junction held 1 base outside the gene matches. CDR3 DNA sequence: TGTGCCAGCAGTGCGGGAGGGGACACCGGGGAGCTGTTTTTT. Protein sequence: CASSAGGDTGELFF.